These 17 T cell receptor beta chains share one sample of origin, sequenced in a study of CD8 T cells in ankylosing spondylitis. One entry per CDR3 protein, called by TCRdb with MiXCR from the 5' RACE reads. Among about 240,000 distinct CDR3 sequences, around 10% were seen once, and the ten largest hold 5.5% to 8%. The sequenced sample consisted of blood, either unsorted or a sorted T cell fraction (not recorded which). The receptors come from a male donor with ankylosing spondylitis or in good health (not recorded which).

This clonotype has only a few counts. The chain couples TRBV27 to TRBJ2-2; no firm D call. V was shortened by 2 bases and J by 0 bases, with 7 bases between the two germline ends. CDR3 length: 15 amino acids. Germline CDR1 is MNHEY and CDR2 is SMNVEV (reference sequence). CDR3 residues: CASSLKGANTGELFF. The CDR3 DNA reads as TGTGCCAGCAGTTTAAAGGGTGCGAACACCGGGGAGCTGTTTTTT.

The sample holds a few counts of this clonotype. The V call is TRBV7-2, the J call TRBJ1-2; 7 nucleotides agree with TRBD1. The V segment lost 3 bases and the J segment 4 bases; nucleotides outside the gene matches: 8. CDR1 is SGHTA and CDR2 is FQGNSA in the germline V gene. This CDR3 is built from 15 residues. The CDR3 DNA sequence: TGTGCCAGCAGCTTCGGGGCCACAGGGGTCTATGGCTACACCTTC. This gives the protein CASSFGATGVYGYTF.

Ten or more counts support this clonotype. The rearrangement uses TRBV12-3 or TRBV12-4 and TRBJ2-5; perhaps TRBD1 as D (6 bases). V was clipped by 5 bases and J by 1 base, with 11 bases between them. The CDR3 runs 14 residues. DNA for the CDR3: TGTGCCAGCAGTGCCCAGGGGCCCCAAGAGACCCAGTACTTC. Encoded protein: CASSAQGPQETQYF.

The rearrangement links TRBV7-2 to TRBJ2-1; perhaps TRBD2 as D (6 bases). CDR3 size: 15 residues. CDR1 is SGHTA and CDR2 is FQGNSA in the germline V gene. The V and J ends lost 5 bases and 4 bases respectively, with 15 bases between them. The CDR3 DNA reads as TGTGCCAGCAGCGCCAACGGCGGGGAATACAATGAGCAGTTCTTC. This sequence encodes CASSANGGEYNEQFF.

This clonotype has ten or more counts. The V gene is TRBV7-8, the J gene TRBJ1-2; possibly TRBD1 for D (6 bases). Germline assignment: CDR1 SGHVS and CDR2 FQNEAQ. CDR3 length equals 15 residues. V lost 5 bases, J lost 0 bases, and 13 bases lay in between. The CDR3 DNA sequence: TGTGCCAGCAGCCCCAGGGACACATCTAACTATGGCTACACCTTC. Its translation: CASSPRDTSNYGYTF. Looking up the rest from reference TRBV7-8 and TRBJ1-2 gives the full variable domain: GAGVSQSPRYKVAKRGQDVALRCDPISGHVSLFWYQQALGQGPEFLTYFQNEAQLDKSGLPSDRFFAERPEGSVSTLKIQRTQQEDSAVYLCASSPRDTSNYGYTFGSGTRLTVV.

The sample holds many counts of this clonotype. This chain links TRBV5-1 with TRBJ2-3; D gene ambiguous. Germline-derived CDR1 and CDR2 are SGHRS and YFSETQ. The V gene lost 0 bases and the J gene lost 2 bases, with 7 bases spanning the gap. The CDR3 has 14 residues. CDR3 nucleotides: TGCGCCAGCAGCTTGGCTGGGATCACAGATACGCAGTATTTT. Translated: CASSLAGITDTQYF.

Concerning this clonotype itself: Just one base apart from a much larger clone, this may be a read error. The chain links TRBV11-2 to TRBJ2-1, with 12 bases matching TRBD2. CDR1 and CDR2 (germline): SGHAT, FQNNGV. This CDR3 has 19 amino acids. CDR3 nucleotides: TGTACCAGCAGCCCCTGGACTAGCGGGATAACTAGCTCCTACAATGAGCAGTTCTTC. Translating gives CTSSPWTSGITSSYNEQFF.

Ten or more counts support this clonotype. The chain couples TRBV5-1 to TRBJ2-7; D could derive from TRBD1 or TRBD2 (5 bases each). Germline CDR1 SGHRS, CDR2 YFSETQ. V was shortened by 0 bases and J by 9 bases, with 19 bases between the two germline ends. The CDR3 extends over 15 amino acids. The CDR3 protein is CASSLVYRGEGVQYF. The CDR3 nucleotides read TGCGCCAGCAGCTTGGTCTATAGGGGCGAGGGAGTGCAGTACTTC.

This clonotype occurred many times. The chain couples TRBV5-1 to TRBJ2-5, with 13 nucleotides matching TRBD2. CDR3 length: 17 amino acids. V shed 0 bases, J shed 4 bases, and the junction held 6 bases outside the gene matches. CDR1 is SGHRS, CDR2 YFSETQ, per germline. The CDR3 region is CASSLGWTSGSRETQYF. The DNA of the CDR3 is TGCGCCAGCAGCTTGGGGTGGACTAGCGGGAGTCGAGAGACCCAGTACTTC.

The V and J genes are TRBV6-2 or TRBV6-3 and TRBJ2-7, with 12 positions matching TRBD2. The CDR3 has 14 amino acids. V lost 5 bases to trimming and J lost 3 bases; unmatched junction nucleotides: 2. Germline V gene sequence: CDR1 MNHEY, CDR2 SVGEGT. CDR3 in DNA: TGTGCCAGCAGTCTACTAGCGGGAGGCTACGAGCAGTACTTC. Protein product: CASSLLAGGYEQYF.

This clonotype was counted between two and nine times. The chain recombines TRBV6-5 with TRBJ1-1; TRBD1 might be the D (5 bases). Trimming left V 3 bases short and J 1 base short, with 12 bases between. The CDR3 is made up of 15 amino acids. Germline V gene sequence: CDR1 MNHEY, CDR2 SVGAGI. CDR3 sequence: CASSYKGAPNTEAFF. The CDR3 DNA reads TGTGCCAGCAGTTATAAAGGGGCACCGAACACTGAAGCTTTCTTT.

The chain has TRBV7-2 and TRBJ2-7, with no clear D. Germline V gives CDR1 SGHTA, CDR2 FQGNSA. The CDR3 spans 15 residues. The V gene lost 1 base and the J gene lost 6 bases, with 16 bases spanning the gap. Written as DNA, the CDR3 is TGTGCCAGCAGCTTAGTCGTACAGCAGGTCTTCGAGCAGTACTTC. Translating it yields CASSLVVQQVFEQYF.

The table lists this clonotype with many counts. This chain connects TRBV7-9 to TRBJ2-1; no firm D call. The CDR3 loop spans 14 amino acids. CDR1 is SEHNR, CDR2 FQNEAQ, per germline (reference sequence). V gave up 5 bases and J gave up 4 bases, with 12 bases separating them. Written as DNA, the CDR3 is TGTGCCAGCAGCCCACTTTTAGGGTACAATGAGCAGTTCTTC. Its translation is CASSPLLGYNEQFF.

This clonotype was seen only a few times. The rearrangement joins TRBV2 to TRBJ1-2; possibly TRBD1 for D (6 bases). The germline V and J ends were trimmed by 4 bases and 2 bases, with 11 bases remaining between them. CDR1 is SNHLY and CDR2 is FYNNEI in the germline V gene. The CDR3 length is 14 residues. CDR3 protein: CASSVRTANYGYTF. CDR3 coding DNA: TGTGCCAGCAGTGTGAGGACAGCGAACTATGGCTACACCTTC. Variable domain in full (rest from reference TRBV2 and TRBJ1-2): EPEVTQTPSHQVTQMGQEVILRCVPISNHLYFYWYRQILGQKVEFLVSFYNNEISEKSEIFDDQFSVERPDGSNFTLKIRSTKLEDSAMYFCASSVRTANYGYTFGSGTRLTVV.

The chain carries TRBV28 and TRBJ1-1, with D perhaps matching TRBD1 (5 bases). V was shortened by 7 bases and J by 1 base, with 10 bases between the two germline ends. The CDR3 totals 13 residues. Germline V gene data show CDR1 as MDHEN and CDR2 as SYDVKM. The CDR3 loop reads CASTFDRNTEAFF. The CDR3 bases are TGTGCCAGCACCTTTGACAGGAACACTGAAGCTTTCTTT.

Here the CDR3 DNA reads TGTGCCAGCAGCCAACCCTCTGAAAGAAATGAGCAGTTCTTC. This translates into CASSQPSERNEQFF. The genes are TRBV11-2 and TRBJ2-1; D gene unclear. From germline, CDR1 is SGHAT and CDR2 FQNNGV. The CDR3 is 14 amino acids. V lost 5 bases, J lost 7 bases, and 15 bases lay in between.

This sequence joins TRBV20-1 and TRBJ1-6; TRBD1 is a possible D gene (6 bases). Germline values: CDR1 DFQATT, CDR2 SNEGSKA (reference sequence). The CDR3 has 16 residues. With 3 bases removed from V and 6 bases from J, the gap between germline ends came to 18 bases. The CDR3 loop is CSASFIMGGGNSPLHF. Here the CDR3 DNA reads TGCAGTGCTAGTTTCATCATGGGGGGCGGTAATTCACCCCTCCACTTT.